One and the same sample provided the 14 T cell receptor beta chains below, sequenced in a study of T cell responses to AZD1222 COVID-19 vaccine. Method: immunoSEQ multiplex PCR; TCRdb's copy keeps in-frame clones and lacks some. Counted here are 120,000 or so clones, 70% to 85% occurring once; the ten biggest clones make up around 6.2%. The source material was peripheral blood, sampled on day 0 of AZD1222 vaccination. The origin of the receptors is an adult in good health.

The V call is TRBV6-5, the J call TRBJ1-1; 8 nucleotides match TRBD1. V lost 10 bases to trimming and J lost 0 bases; unmatched junction nucleotides: 10. From germline, CDR1 is MNHEY and CDR2 SVGAGI. The CDR3 extends over 15 amino acids. Written as DNA, the CDR3 is TGTGCCACTCCAGGGGGCCGAAATGTGAACACTGAAGCTTTCTTT. It yields the protein CATPGGRNVNTEAFF.

DNA of the CDR3: TGTGCCAGCAGCCCTACTGACAGGTCCCACACCTTC. This gives the protein CASSPTDRSHTF. The chain recombines TRBV7-8 with TRBJ1-2; maybe TRBD1 (6 bases). The V end was cut by 5 bases, the J end by 12 bases, with 16 bases between. Germline CDR1 reads SGHVS; CDR2 reads FQNEAQ. This CDR3 is built from 12 residues.

The gene calls are TRBV5-5 and TRBJ2-3; 11 nucleotides agree with TRBD2. The trim removed 0 bases at V and 1 base at J, leaving 7 bases unmatched. Germline CDR1 and CDR2: SGHKS and YYEKEE (reference sequence). The CDR3 is made up of 18 amino acids. DNA for the CDR3: TGTGCCAGCAGCTTGGAGTTTAGCGGGGGGGGCCGCACAGATACGCAGTATTTT. It translates to CASSLEFSGGGRTDTQYF.

This chain joins TRBV12-3 or TRBV12-4 and TRBJ1-2; no clear D gene. V was clipped by 3 bases and J by 4 bases, with 9 bases between them. The CDR3 extends over 13 amino acids. The CDR3 bases are TGTGCCAGCAGTTTGGGAGAAGTCTATGGCTACACCTTC. Translated, it gives CASSLGEVYGYTF.

V usage is TRBV28 and J usage is TRBJ1-1; unclear D gene. V lost 5 bases and J 4 bases, leaving 11 bases between the germline ends. Germline V lookup: CDR1 MDHEN, CDR2 SYDVKM. The length of the CDR3 is 13 residues. Here the CDR3 reads CASSLQIGTEAFF. CDR3 nucleotides: TGTGCCAGCAGTCTCCAAATAGGCACTGAAGCTTTCTTT.

V gene TRBV2 combines with J gene TRBJ1-2; D is undetermined. From germline, CDR1 is SNHLY and CDR2 FYNNEI. V was trimmed by 4 bases and J by 4 bases, leaving 16 bases between them. The CDR3 length is 15 residues. CDR3 bases: TGTGCCAGCAGTGTAGCCCTAGACACCCCCTATGGCTACACCTTC. It codes for CASSVALDTPYGYTF.

The chain has TRBV19 and TRBJ1-3, with 9 positions matching TRBD1. Germline V gives CDR1 LNHDA, CDR2 SQIVND (reference sequence). Trimming at V came to 4 bases and at J to 0 bases, leaving 7 bases not matched to a gene. CDR3 length: 17 amino acids. The DNA for the CDR3 is TGTGCCAGTAGTAGCCTCCGGGACAGGGCCTCTGGAAACACCATATATTTT. Protein: CASSSLRDRASGNTIYF.

In this sample, this clone turned up many times. The CDR3, as DNA: TGTGCCAGCAGTTATATGGACAGCCAAGAGACCCAGTACTTC. Translating gives CASSYMDSQETQYF. The rearrangement uses TRBV6-5 and TRBJ2-5, with D perhaps TRBD1 (6 bases). The CDR3 loop spans 14 amino acids. Looked up from germline, CDR1 is MNHEY and CDR2 is SVGAGI. V lost 3 bases, J lost 1 base, and 9 bases lay in between.

CDR3: CASRLYGYTF. The CDR3 coding sequence is TGTGCCAGCAGACTCTATGGCTACACCTTC. The chain recombines TRBV6-5 with TRBJ1-2, with D uncertain. This CDR3 contains 10 residues. With 6 bases removed from V and 4 bases from J, the gap between germline ends came to 3 bases. Germline V gene data show CDR1 as MNHEY and CDR2 as SVGAGI.

The chain couples TRBV25-1 to TRBJ2-7, with a weak D call TRBD2 (7 bases). The germline V and J ends were trimmed by 6 bases and 0 bases, with 12 bases remaining between them. CDR3 size: 14 residues. Per the germline V gene, CDR1 is MGHDK and CDR2 is SYGVNS. CDR3 in amino acids: CASRPAGASYEQYF. The CDR3 region has the DNA TGTGCCAGCAGACCCGCGGGGGCCTCCTACGAGCAGTACTTC.

The genes are TRBV4-1 and TRBJ2-7, with D possibly TRBD2 on 5 matching bases. The CDR3 totals 15 residues. CDR1 and CDR2 from the germline V gene are MGHRA and YSYEKL. Trimming left V 5 bases short and J 3 bases short, with 17 bases between. The CDR3 bases are TGCGCCAGCAGCGCGGTGGGAGAGGGAAGCTACGAGCAGTACTTC. Translated: CASSAVGEGSYEQYF.

This clone was observed a handful of times. The chain links TRBV7-2 to TRBJ2-2; a possible D gene is TRBD2 (5 bases). Trimming took 3 bases from V and 7 from J, leaving 9 bases between them. The CDR3 totals 13 residues. The V gene's germline CDR1 is SGHTA and CDR2 FQGNSA. In DNA, the CDR3 is TGTGCCAGCAGCTTCGGAGGTTACGGGGAGCTGTTTTTT. Its translation: CASSFGGYGELFF.

Here the CDR3 reads CSVLLYSRATEAFF. The DNA of the CDR3 is TGCAGCGTTCTTCTTTACAGCCGTGCCACTGAAGCTTTCTTT. The chain recombines TRBV29-1 with TRBJ1-1; no reliable D call. This CDR3 is built from 14 residues. In germline, CDR1 is SQVTM, CDR2 ANQGSEA. V lost 5 bases, J lost 4 bases, and 17 bases lay in between.

V and J are TRBV7-9 and TRBJ2-5, with D tentatively TRBD2 (7 bases). The CDR3 length is 15 residues. The germline CDR1 and CDR2 sequences are SEHNR and FQNEAQ (reference sequence). Deletions cut 8 bases from V and 0 bases from J, with 16 bases between. This CDR3 is CASGGASEDQETQYF. The CDR3 DNA follows: TGTGCCAGCGGGGGGGCCTCAGAGGACCAAGAGACCCAGTACTTC.